A selection of T cell receptor beta chains follows, all from one sample in a study of a mutant IDH1 vaccine in newly diagnosed glioma. Sequencing used immunoSEQ multiplex PCR; TCRdb keeps in-frame clones, though not all of them. This table holds tens of thousands of clones, around 85% found once. Sample: PBMCs, taken from a glioma patient treated with radiotherapy, temozolomide or both. The receptor set was obtained from a woman between 40 and 55 years old with glioma. The CDR3 runs from the conserved cysteine through the conserved F or W. D genes are given only for firm matches. The listing skips clone size in some rows; elsewhere it reads once, few, many or a size class.

v_gene,d_gene,j_gene,abundance,CDR3aa,CDR3nt
TRBV18,-,TRBJ1-2,-,CASSPKLDSSYGYTF,TGTGCCAGCTCACCAAAGTTGGACAGCAGCTATGGCTACACCTTC
TRBV5-6,TRBD2,TRBJ2-3,few,CASSLVLGGGATDTQYF,TGTGCCAGCAGCTTGGTTCTGGGCGGGGGGGCTACAGATACGCAGTATTTT
TRBV2,-,TRBJ2-2,-,CASGGRMNTGELFF,TGTGCCAGCGGAGGCAGGATGAACACCGGGGAGCTGTTTTTT
TRBV7-8,-,TRBJ2-5,-,CASSFRGTPQETQYF,TGTGCCAGCAGCTTCCGAGGGACACCTCAAGAGACCCAGTACTTC
TRBV19,-,TRBJ1-2,-,CASTMGFNYGYTF,TGTGCCAGTACGATGGGCTTTAACTATGGCTACACCTTC
TRBV4-2,-,TRBJ2-7,-,CASSQGLALSYEQYF,TGTGCCAGCAGCCAAGGGCTAGCGCTCTCCTACGAGCAGTACTTC
TRBV4-2,TRBD1,TRBJ1-5,-,CASSQAGQSNQPQHF,TGTGCCAGCAGCCAAGCGGGACAGAGTAATCAGCCCCAGCATTTT
TRBV5-8,-,TRBJ2-3,-,CASSLGDLRRYF,TGTGCCAGCAGCTTGGGGGATCTTAGGCGGTATTTT
TRBV30,-,TRBJ1-5,-,CAWSVYGGNQPQHF,TGTGCCTGGAGTGTCTATGGGGGGAACCAGCCCCAGCATTTT
TRBV6-5,TRBD1,TRBJ1-1,-,CASSRGQVHTEAFF,TGTGCCAGCAGTCGCGGACAGGTCCACACTGAAGCTTTCTTT
TRBV19,TRBD1,TRBJ1-1,-,CASKTGQYTEAFF,TGTGCCAGTAAAACGGGACAGTACACTGAAGCTTTCTTT
TRBV7-9,-,TRBJ1-1,-,CASSSRRTAEAFF,TGTGCCAGCAGCTCGAGAAGGACAGCCGAAGCTTTCTTT
TRBV6-1,-,TRBJ1-6,-,CASRRRIGDSPLHF,TGTGCCAGCAGAAGACGGATTGGGGATTCACCCCTCCACTTT
TRBV5-6,TRBD1,TRBJ2-7,-,CASSQTQGHPFYEQYF,TGTGCCAGCAGCCAAACACAGGGGCACCCCTTCTACGAGCAGTACTTC
TRBV25-1,-,TRBJ2-2,-,CASSEPYPQTGLFF,TGTGCCAGCAGTGAACCTTACCCTCAGACGGGGCTGTTTTTT
TRBV15,-,TRBJ2-7,few,CATSSTSWGEQYF,TGTGCCACCAGCAGCACTAGCTGGGGCGAGCAGTACTTC
TRBV30,-,TRBJ1-2,-,CALKQGGGYGYTF,TGTGCCTTAAAACAGGGAGGTGGCTATGGCTACACCTTC
TRBV6-1,-,TRBJ1-1,-,CASSEWQGNTEAFF,TGTGCCAGCAGTGAATGGCAGGGGAACACTGAAGCTTTCTTT
TRBV30,TRBD1,TRBJ1-2,-,CACRTGGFYGYTF,TGTGCCTGCCGGACAGGGGGCTTCTATGGCTACACCTTC
TRBV6-5,-,TRBJ1-2,-,CASSPRADFYGYTF,TGTGCCAGCAGTCCCCGGGCTGACTTCTATGGCTACACCTTC
TRBV2,-,TRBJ1-4,few,CASTLHLGTSIPF,TGTGCCAGCACCCTCCACCTCGGGACTTCCATCCCTTTT
TRBV13,TRBD1,TRBJ1-4,-,CASRPTGFEKLFF,TGTGCCAGCAGACCGACAGGGTTTGAAAAACTGTTTTTT
TRBV18,-,TRBJ1-5,-,CASSREGAGQPQHF,TGTGCCAGCTCACGGGAGGGAGCCGGTCAGCCCCAGCATTTT
TRBV13,TRBD2,TRBJ2-1,-,CASSLASRAGGPVLNEQFF,TGTGCCAGCAGCTTGGCTTCAAGAGCGGGAGGGCCCGTTCTTAATGAGCAGTTCTTC
TRBV5-4,-,TRBJ2-2,-,CASSLGGAGTGELFF,TGTGCCAGCAGCTTGGGTGGGGCGGGCACCGGGGAGCTGTTTTTT
TRBV5-6,TRBD1,TRBJ1-3,-,CASSVGGRGGNTIYF,TGTGCCAGCAGCGTAGGGGGCCGAGGGGGAAACACCATATATTTT
TRBV6-5,-,TRBJ2-7,-,CASSKTRDTTYEQYF,TGTGCCAGCAGTAAGACCCGGGACACGACCTACGAGCAGTACTTC
TRBV30,-,TRBJ1-1,once,CASERGSEAFF,TGTGCCTCGGAGAGGGGGAGTGAAGCTTTCTTT
TRBV7-9,TRBD1,TRBJ1-1,-,CASSLGTASLPLEAFF,TGTGCCAGCAGCCTCGGGACAGCCTCCCTCCCCCTTGAAGCTTTCTTT
TRBV15,-,TRBJ2-7,-,CATSRGSGSKSVEQYF,TGTGCCACCAGCAGAGGTTCCGGATCGAAATCGGTTGAGCAGTACTTC
TRBV18,-,TRBJ1-4,-,CASSPGRDEKLFF,TGTGCCAGCTCACCAGGCAGGGATGAAAAACTGTTTTTT
TRBV7-9,-,TRBJ1-6,few,CASGSRGAYNSPLHF,TGTGCCAGCGGATCTAGGGGCGCCTATAATTCACCCCTCCACTTT
TRBV6-5,-,TRBJ1-1,-,CASSYSGYVNTEAFF,TGTGCCAGCAGTTACTCAGGTTATGTGAACACTGAAGCTTTCTTT
TRBV2,-,TRBJ1-5,-,CASSEAQRAWPQHF,TGTGCCAGCAGTGAAGCGCAAAGAGCATGGCCCCAGCATTTT
TRBV5-6,TRBD2,TRBJ2-7,once,CASTRGRERYEQYF,TGTGCCAGCACCCGGGGGAGGGAGCGGTACGAGCAGTACTTC
TRBV6-5,TRBD2,TRBJ2-2,-,CASSQRGGLGELFF,TGTGCCAGCAGCCAGCGGGGGGGCCTTGGGGAGCTGTTTTTT
TRBV13,-,TRBJ2-6,-,CASSTTGDSGANVLTF,TGTGCCAGCAGCACTACAGGAGACTCTGGGGCCAACGTCCTGACTTTC
TRBV2,-,TRBJ1-5,-,CASSEDAGGLQHF,TGTGCCAGCAGTGAAGACGCTGGGGGTCTCCAGCATTTT
TRBV6-5,-,TRBJ2-2,-,CASSARNTGELFF,TGTGCCAGCAGCGCCCGGAACACCGGGGAGCTGTTTTTT
TRBV12-5,-,TRBJ2-2,-,CASSTMNTGELFF,TGTGCTAGTAGTACAATGAACACCGGGGAGCTGTTTTTT
TRBV19,-,TRBJ2-6,-,CASKGVSGANVLTF,TGTGCCAGTAAAGGGGTCTCTGGGGCCAACGTCCTGACTTTC
TRBV2,TRBD1,TRBJ1-2,-,CASSNLGGWYGYTF,TGTGCCAGCAGTAACCTAGGGGGCTGGTATGGCTACACCTTC
TRBV27,-,TRBJ1-6,-,CASSLAAYSPLHF,TGTGCCAGCAGTTTAGCGGCTTATTCACCCCTCCACTTT
TRBV10-2,TRBD1,TRBJ1-2,-,CASNGQGDGYTF,TGCGCCAGCAATGGACAGGGGGATGGCTACACCTTC
TRBV10-1,-,TRBJ2-5,-,CASSEKYTETQYF,TGCGCCAGCAGTGAGAAGTATACCGAGACCCAGTACTTC
TRBV28,-,TRBJ2-7,few,CASSFLAAIDEQYF,TGTGCCAGCAGTTTTTTAGCGGCCATTGACGAGCAGTACTTC